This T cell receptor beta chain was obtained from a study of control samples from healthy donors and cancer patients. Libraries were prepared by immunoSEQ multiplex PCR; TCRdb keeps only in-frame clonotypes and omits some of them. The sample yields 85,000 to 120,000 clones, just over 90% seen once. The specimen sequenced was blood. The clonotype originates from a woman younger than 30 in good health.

Here the CDR3 reads CASSYRSDGNTIYF. The CDR3 bases are TGTGCCAGCAGTTACAGGAGTGATGGAAACACCATATATTTT. The gene calls are TRBV6-5 and TRBJ1-3, with no clear D. The V gene lost 2 bases and the J gene lost 3 bases, with 8 bases spanning the gap. Germline V CDR1 and CDR2: MNHEY, SVGAGI. This CDR3 contains 14 residues.